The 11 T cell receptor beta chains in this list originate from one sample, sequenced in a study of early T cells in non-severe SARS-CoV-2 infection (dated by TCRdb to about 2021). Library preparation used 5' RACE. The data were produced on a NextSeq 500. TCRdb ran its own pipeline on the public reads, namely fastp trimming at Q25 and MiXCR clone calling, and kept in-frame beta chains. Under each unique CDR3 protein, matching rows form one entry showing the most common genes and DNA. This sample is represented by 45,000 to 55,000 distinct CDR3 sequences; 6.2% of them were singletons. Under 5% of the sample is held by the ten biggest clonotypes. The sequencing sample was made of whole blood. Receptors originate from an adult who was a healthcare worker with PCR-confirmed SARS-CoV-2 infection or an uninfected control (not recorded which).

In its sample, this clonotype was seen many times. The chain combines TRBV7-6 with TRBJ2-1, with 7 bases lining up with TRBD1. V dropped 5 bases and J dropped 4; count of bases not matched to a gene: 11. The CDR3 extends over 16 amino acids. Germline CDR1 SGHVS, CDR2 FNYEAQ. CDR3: CASSSNNRGQYNEQFF. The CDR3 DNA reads TGTGCCAGCAGCAGCAATAACAGGGGCCAATACAATGAGCAGTTCTTC.

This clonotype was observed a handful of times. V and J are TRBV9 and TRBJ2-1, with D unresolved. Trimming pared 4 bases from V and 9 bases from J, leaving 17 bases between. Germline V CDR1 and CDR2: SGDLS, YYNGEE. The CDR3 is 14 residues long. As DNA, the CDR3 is TGTGCCAGCAGCTTCGACATGAGTGGCAGTGAGCAGTTCTTC. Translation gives CASSFDMSGSEQFF.

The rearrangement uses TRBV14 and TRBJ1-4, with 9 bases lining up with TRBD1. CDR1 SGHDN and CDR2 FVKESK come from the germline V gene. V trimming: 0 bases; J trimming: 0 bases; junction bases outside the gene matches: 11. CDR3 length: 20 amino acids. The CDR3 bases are TGTGCCAGCAGCCAAGATGAAAATAACAGGGGGCGCGCAACTAATGAAAAACTGTTTTTT. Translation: CASSQDENNRGRATNEKLFF. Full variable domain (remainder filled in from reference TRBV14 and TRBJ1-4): EAGVTQFPSHSVIEKGQTVTLRCDPISGHDNLYWYRRVMGKEIKFLLHFVKESKQDESGMPNNRFLAERTGGTYSTLKVQPAELEDSGVYFCASSQDENNRGRATNEKLFFGSGTQLSVL.

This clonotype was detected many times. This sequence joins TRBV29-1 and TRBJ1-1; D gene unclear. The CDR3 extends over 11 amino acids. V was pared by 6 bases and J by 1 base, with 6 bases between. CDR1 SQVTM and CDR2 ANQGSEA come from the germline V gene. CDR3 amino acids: CSVIRNTEAFF. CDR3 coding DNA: TGCAGCGTGATAAGGAACACTGAAGCTTTCTTT. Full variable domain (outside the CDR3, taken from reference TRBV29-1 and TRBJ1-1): SAVISQKPSRDICQRGTSLTIQCQVDSQVTMMFWYRQQPGQSLTLIATANQGSEATYESGFVIDKFPISRPNLTFSTLTVSNMSPEDSSIYLCSVIRNTEAFFGQGTRLTVV.

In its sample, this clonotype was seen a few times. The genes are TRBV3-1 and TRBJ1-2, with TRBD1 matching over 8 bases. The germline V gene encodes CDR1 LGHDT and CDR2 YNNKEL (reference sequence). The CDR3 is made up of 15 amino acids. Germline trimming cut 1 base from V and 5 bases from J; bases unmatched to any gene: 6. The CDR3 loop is CASSQGTGSMYGYTF. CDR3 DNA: TGTGCCAGCAGCCAAGGGACAGGGAGTATGTATGGCTACACCTTC.

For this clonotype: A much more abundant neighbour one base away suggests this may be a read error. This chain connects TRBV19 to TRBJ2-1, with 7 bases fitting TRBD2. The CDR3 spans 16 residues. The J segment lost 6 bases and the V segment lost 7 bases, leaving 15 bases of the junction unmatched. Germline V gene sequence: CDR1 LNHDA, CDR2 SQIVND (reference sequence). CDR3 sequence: CASTPEAGTAFNEQFF. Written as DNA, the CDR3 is TGTGCCAGTACCCCAGAAGCGGGGACCGCCTTCAATGAGCAGTTCTTC.

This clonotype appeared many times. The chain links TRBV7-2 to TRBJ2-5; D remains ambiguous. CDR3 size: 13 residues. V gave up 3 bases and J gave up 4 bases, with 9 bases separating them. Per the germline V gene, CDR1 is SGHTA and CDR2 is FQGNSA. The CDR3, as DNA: TGTGCCAGCAGCTTGTATACCGGAGAGACCCAGTACTTC. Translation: CASSLYTGETQYF.

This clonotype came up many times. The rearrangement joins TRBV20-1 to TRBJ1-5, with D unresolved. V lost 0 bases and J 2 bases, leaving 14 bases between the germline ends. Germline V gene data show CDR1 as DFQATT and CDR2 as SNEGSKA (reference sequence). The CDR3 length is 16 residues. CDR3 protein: CSARDLVRTGNQPQHF. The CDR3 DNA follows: TGCAGTGCTAGAGATCTTGTCCGGACGGGCAATCAGCCCCAGCATTTT.

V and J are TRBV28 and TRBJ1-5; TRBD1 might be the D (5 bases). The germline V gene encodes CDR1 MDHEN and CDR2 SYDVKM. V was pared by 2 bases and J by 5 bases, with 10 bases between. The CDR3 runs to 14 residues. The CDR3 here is CASSLPRGDQPQHF. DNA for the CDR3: TGTGCCAGCAGTTTACCAAGGGGCGATCAGCCCCAGCATTTT.

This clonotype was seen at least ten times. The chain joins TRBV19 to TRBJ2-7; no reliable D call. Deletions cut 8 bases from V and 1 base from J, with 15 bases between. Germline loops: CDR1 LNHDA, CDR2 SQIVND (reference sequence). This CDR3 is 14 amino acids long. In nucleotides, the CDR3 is TGTGCCAGTTCCCTCCGAGGACCGTCCTACGAGCAGTACTTC. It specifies CASSLRGPSYEQYF.

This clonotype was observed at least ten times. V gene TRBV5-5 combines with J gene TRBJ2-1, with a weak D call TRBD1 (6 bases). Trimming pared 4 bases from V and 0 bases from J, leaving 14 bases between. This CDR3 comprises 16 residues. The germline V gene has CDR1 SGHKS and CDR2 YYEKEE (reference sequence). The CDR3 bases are TGTGCCAGCAGCCAGGGGCCAGCCGGCTCCTACAATGAGCAGTTCTTC. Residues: CASSQGPAGSYNEQFF.